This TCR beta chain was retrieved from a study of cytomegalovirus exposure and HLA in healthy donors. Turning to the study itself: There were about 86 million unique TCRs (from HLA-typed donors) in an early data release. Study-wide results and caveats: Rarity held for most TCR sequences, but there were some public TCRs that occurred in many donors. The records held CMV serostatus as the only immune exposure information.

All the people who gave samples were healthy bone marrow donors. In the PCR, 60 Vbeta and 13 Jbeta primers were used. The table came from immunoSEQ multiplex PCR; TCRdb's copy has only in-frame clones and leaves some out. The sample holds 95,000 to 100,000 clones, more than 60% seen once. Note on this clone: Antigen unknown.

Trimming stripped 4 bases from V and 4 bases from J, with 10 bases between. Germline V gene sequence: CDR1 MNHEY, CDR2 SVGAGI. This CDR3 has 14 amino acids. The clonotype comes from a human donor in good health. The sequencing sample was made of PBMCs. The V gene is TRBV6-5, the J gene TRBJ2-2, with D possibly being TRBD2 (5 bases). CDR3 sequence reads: CASSLAIGTGELFF. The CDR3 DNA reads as TGTGCCAGCAGTTTAGCGATTGGCACCGGGGAGCTGTTTTTT.